This TCR beta chain appears in the sequencing data of a study of glioma-infiltrating T cells. TCR alpha and beta CDR3 regions were amplified from RNA using iRepertoire nested multiplex PCR. TCRdb analysed the multiplex PCR reads with MiXCR anew, one entry per CDR3 protein. The data show fewer than 200,000 distinct CDR3 sequences, over 25% seen once. This clonotype was seen repeatedly, ten times or more. The TCR was taken from a human donor with low-grade glioma or glioblastoma, undergoing nonglioma brain surgery, or in good health (not recorded which). Sequences were obtained from glioma tissue, nonneoplastic brain tissue, or PBMCs (not recorded which).

In DNA, the CDR3 is TGTGCCAGCAGGGGGCACGTGAACACTGAAGCTTTCTTT. Protein product: CASRGHVNTEAFF. This chain joins TRBV6-1 and TRBJ1-1; D might be TRBD1 (5 bases). The germline V and J ends were trimmed by 6 bases and 0 bases, with 8 bases remaining between them. This CDR3 contains 13 residues. CDR1 is MNHNS, CDR2 SASEGT, per germline.